The 28 T cell receptor beta chains below all came from one sample that was sequenced in a study of T cell changes during pregnancy in multiple sclerosis. The protocol was immunoSEQ multiplex PCR, while the TCRdb copy is restricted to in-frame clones and leaves out a portion. In the table there are roughly 110,000 clones, 85% to 95% of which are singletons. The sequencing used peripheral blood, collected after pregnancy. The receptors originated from a female donor with multiple sclerosis, enrolled in a pregnancy study.

The chain combines TRBV5-4 with TRBJ2-2; 8 bases align to TRBD2. The CDR3 is 15 amino acids. Germline V lookup: CDR1 SGHNT, CDR2 YYREEE (reference sequence). V shed 3 bases, J shed 1 base, and the junction held 2 bases outside the gene matches. The CDR3, as DNA: TGTGCCAGCAGCTGGGGACTAGAGAACACCGGGGAGCTGTTTTTT. Translated, it gives CASSWGLENTGELFF.

This chain links TRBV5-4 with TRBJ2-6, with a possible D match to TRBD2 (6 bases). This CDR3 region has 16 residues. CDR1 is SGHNT, CDR2 YYREEE, per germline (reference sequence). V lost 0 bases and J lost 4, with 11 bases in between. DNA of the CDR3: TGTGCCAGCAGCTTGGAAGGAGGGGCCGGGGCCAACGTCCTGACTTTC. Its protein product is CASSLEGGAGANVLTF.

The V gene is TRBV6-5, the J gene TRBJ2-1; D perhaps matches TRBD1 (6 bases). V was shortened by 6 bases and J by 3 bases, with 15 bases between the two germline ends. This CDR3 region has 15 residues. Germline V gene data show CDR1 as MNHEY and CDR2 as SVGAGI. DNA for the CDR3: TGTGCCAGCAGCGCTACAGGGAATCTCTACAATGAGCAGTTCTTC. Translated: CASSATGNLYNEQFF.

This chain joins TRBV5-6 and TRBJ1-1; D call uncertain. V was clipped by 0 bases and J by 1 base, with 4 bases between them. From germline, CDR1 is SGHDT and CDR2 YYEEEE. The CDR3 contains 13 residues. CDR3 in DNA: TGTGCCAGCAGCTTGGCCGGGAACACTGAAGCTTTCTTT. Its translation is CASSLAGNTEAFF.

This sequence joins TRBV9 and TRBJ2-7; D perhaps matches TRBD1 (6 bases). This CDR3 has 15 amino acids. The germline V gene encodes CDR1 SGDLS and CDR2 YYNGEE. With 3 bases removed from V and 1 base from J, the gap between germline ends came to 14 bases. Here the CDR3 reads CASSERTEPSYEQYF. The CDR3 DNA sequence: TGTGCCAGCAGCGAACGGACAGAGCCTTCCTACGAGCAGTACTTC.

In this sample, this clone turned up once. This chain connects TRBV27 to TRBJ1-2; D is unresolved. This CDR3 has 16 amino acids. The V gene lost 0 bases and the J gene lost 6 bases, with 17 bases spanning the gap. Germline V lookup: CDR1 MNHEY, CDR2 SMNVEV (reference sequence). The CDR3 sequence: CASSLSTSPGLNGYTF. The CDR3 DNA follows: TGTGCCAGCAGTTTATCCACTAGCCCAGGCTTAAATGGCTACACCTTC.

This sequence joins TRBV30 and TRBJ2-2; D remains unclear. CDR1 GTSNPN and CDR2 SVGIG come from the germline V gene (reference sequence). The CDR3 totals 13 residues. Between the trimmed V and J ends, which lost 0 bases and 6 bases, there was a span of 8 bases. CDR3 region: CAWSVRWSGELFF. Written as DNA, the CDR3 is TGTGCCTGGAGTGTGAGGTGGTCCGGGGAGCTGTTTTTT.

This clone was detected only once. V usage is TRBV5-4 and J usage is TRBJ2-7, with 12 positions matching TRBD2. Germline values: CDR1 SGHNT, CDR2 YYREEE (reference sequence). The CDR3 is made up of 15 amino acids. Trimming took 3 bases from V and 6 from J; bases not matched to a gene: 7. The CDR3 region is CASSWGLAGGPEQYF. The CDR3 DNA reads TGTGCCAGCAGCTGGGGCCTAGCGGGGGGGCCCGAGCAGTACTTC.

The chain recombines TRBV19 with TRBJ2-5; 12 bases align to TRBD1. J lost 4 bases, V lost 5 bases, and 8 bases had no gene match. Germline V gene data show CDR1 as LNHDA and CDR2 as SQIVND (reference sequence). CDR3 length equals 16 residues. The CDR3 sequence is CASSASGQGAGETQYF. CDR3 bases: TGTGCCAGTAGTGCATCGGGACAGGGGGCGGGAGAGACCCAGTACTTC.

The chain combines TRBV30 with TRBJ2-1, with 8 nucleotides matching TRBD2. Germline V gene lookup returns CDR1 GTSNPN and CDR2 SVGIG (reference sequence). This CDR3 region has 18 residues. V trimming: 4 bases; J trimming: 1 base; junction bases outside the gene matches: 15. CDR3 sequence reads: CAWILTRGERGSYNEQFF. The CDR3 DNA sequence: TGTGCCTGGATCCTAACGCGGGGGGAGCGGGGGTCCTACAATGAGCAGTTCTTC.

The V gene is TRBV5-5, the J gene TRBJ2-1; D is perhaps TRBD2 (5 bases). The CDR3 spans 16 residues. Germline V gene lookup returns CDR1 SGHKS and CDR2 YYEKEE (reference sequence). Trimming cost V 0 bases and J 3 bases, with 13 bases left between them. The CDR3 region has the DNA TGTGCCAGCAGCTTGGAACGGGAAGAATACTACAATGAGCAGTTCTTC. It codes for CASSLEREEYYNEQFF.

CDR3 in amino acids: CASSQRETQYF. CDR3 bases: TGTGCCAGCAGCCAGCGTGAGACCCAGTACTTC. The V call is TRBV7-7, the J call TRBJ2-5; D unresolved. This CDR3 comprises 11 residues. Trimming pared 5 bases from V and 5 bases from J, leaving 6 bases between. Germline V gives CDR1 SSHAT, CDR2 FNYEAQ (reference sequence).

The chain links TRBV6-5 to TRBJ1-2; 9 nucleotides match TRBD1. CDR3 size: 15 residues. Germline V lookup: CDR1 MNHEY, CDR2 SVGAGI. V dropped 1 base and J dropped 2; count of bases not matched to a gene: 2. CDR3 coding DNA: TGTGCCAGCAGTTACTTTGGGACAGGGAACTATGGCTACACCTTC. Translating gives CASSYFGTGNYGYTF.

The J gene is TRBJ2-1, the V gene TRBV7-2; D perhaps matches TRBD2 (6 bases). The CDR3 contains 16 residues. CDR1 and CDR2 from the germline V gene are SGHTA and FQGNSA. Trimming stripped 0 bases from V and 3 bases from J, with 12 bases between. CDR3 sequence reads: CASSLAGGANYNEQFF. CDR3 coding DNA: TGTGCCAGCAGCTTAGCGGGCGGGGCCAACTACAATGAGCAGTTCTTC. The full variable domain, completed using reference TRBV7-2 and TRBJ2-1, is GAGVSQSPSNKVTEKGKDVELRCDPISGHTALYWYRQSLGQGLEFLIYFQGNSAPDKSGLPSDRFSAERTGGSVSTLTIQRTQQEDSAVYLCASSLAGGANYNEQFFGPGTRLTVL.

This chain links TRBV5-1 with TRBJ2-1; 11 bases match TRBD2. The V gene end was trimmed by 3 bases and the J gene end by 5 bases; junction bases not matched to a gene: 1. The V gene's germline CDR1 is SGHRS and CDR2 YFSETQ. CDR3 length: 14 residues. CDR3 sequence (DNA): TGCGCCAGCAGCTCACTAGCGGGAGACAATGAGCAGTTCTTC. Residues: CASSSLAGDNEQFF. Filled out from reference TRBV5-1 and TRBJ2-1, the complete variable domain reads KAGVTQTPRYLIKTRGQQVTLSCSPISGHRSVSWYQQTPGQGLQFLFEYFSETQRNKGNFPGRFSGRQFSNSRSEMNVSTLELGDSALYLCASSSLAGDNEQFFGPGTRLTVL.

The chain uses TRBV29-1 and TRBJ1-2, with D possibly being TRBD1 (5 bases). This CDR3 region has 11 residues. The V and J ends lost 5 bases and 3 bases respectively, with 7 bases between them. Germline assignment: CDR1 SQVTM and CDR2 ANQGSEA. In nucleotides, the CDR3 is TGCAGCGTTTGGACACACTATGGCTACACCTTC. This translates into CSVWTHYGYTF. The full variable domain, its missing parts supplied by reference TRBV29-1 and TRBJ1-2, is SAVISQKPSRDICQRGTSLTIQCQVDSQVTMMFWYRQQPGQSLTLIATANQGSEATYESGFVIDKFPISRPNLTFSTLTVSNMSPEDSSIYLCSVWTHYGYTFGSGTRLTVV.

The CDR3 reads CASSLVRTYEQYF. For the CDR3, the DNA is TGTGCCAGCAGCTTAGTCAGGACCTACGAGCAGTACTTC. The V gene is TRBV7-2, the J gene TRBJ2-7; no definite D call. Trimming pared 1 base from V and 2 bases from J, leaving 6 bases between. The CDR3 has 13 residues. Germline V lookup: CDR1 SGHTA, CDR2 FQGNSA.

This chain links TRBV10-3 with TRBJ1-4, with 7 bases fitting TRBD1. Germline values: CDR1 ENHRY, CDR2 SYGVKD. The CDR3 consists of 14 residues. The V gene end was trimmed by 5 bases and the J gene end by 4 bases; junction bases not matched to a gene: 4. In DNA form, the CDR3 reads TGTGCCATCAGTCGGGACAGCCTTAATGAAAAACTGTTTTTT. This encodes CAISRDSLNEKLFF.

V usage is TRBV15 and J usage is TRBJ2-1, with D possibly TRBD2 on 6 matching bases. The CDR3 runs 16 residues. The germline CDR1 and CDR2 sequences are LNHNV and YYDKDF (reference sequence). The V end was cut by 0 bases, the J end by 8 bases, with 17 bases between. Written as DNA, the CDR3 is TGTGCCACCAGCAGAGATCACGGACGGGAGAGGGATGAGCAGTTCTTC. It specifies CATSRDHGRERDEQFF.

As regards this clone: A clone one base away is much larger, so this may be a read error. This sample includes further DNA sequences coding for the same CDR3. The chain is built from TRBV5-1 and TRBJ1-1; D is unresolved. Germline V CDR1 and CDR2: SGHRS, YFSETQ. V was trimmed by 4 bases and J by 0 bases, leaving 10 bases between them. The CDR3 is 14 residues long. CDR3 in amino acids: CASSPDTLNTEAFF. CDR3 DNA: TGCGCCAGCAGCCCTGACACTTTGAACACTGAAGCTTTCTTT.

The CDR3 here is CASSLGGRGINIPYEQYF. The CDR3 DNA follows: TGTGCCAGCAGCTTGGGGGGCAGGGGGATAAACATCCCGTACGAGCAGTACTTC. J is TRBJ2-7 and V is TRBV5-4, with 7 bases aligning to TRBD1. Trimming removed 0 bases from V and 4 bases from J; junction bases left unmatched: 16. CDR3 length: 18 amino acids. CDR1 is SGHNT and CDR2 is YYREEE in the germline V gene (reference sequence).

The chain combines TRBV9 with TRBJ2-2; perhaps TRBD2 as D (6 bases). The germline V gene has CDR1 SGDLS and CDR2 YYNGEE. The CDR3 extends over 15 amino acids. V was pared by 0 bases and J by 4 bases, with 10 bases between. CDR3 region: CASSVGLVSTGELFF. CDR3 sequence (DNA): TGTGCCAGCAGCGTAGGACTAGTTAGCACCGGGGAGCTGTTTTTT.

The gene calls are TRBV4-2 and TRBJ2-2; 9 bases map to TRBD1. V gave up 5 bases and J gave up 4 bases; unmatched junction bases: 20. Germline CDR1 and CDR2: LGHNA and YNFKEQ. The CDR3 totals 20 residues. The CDR3 sequence is CASSLNTKWTGTGSTGELFF. Here the CDR3 DNA reads TGTGCCAGCAGCTTAAATACGAAATGGACCGGGACAGGGTCCACCGGGGAGCTGTTTTTT.

The chain joins TRBV6-5 to TRBJ2-3; D might be TRBD1 (6 bases). The CDR3 length is 15 residues. Trimming removed 0 bases from V and 8 bases from J, with 15 bases in between. Germline V CDR1 and CDR2: MNHEY, SVGAGI. CDR3 residues: CASSYSGQRSGTQYF. CDR3 nucleotide sequence: TGTGCCAGCAGTTACTCTGGACAGCGTAGTGGTACGCAGTATTTT.

The rearrangement uses TRBV29-1 and TRBJ1-1, with D unclear. The V and J ends lost 5 bases and 1 base respectively, with 8 bases between them. Germline lookup yields CDR1 SQVTM and CDR2 ANQGSEA. This CDR3 is 12 amino acids long. DNA for the CDR3: TGCAGCGTTCTGAGGGCGAACACTGAAGCTTTCTTT. This encodes CSVLRANTEAFF.

The V gene is TRBV12-5, the J gene TRBJ2-5, with 9 bases identical to TRBD1. There are 15 residues in the CDR3. Germline V gene sequence: CDR1 LGHNT, CDR2 FRNRAP. V lost 9 bases, J lost 7 bases, and 15 bases stayed unmatched. The CDR3 sequence: CASSPGTGPPWTQYF. In DNA, the CDR3 is TGTGCTAGCTCACCCGGGACAGGGCCTCCATGGACCCAGTACTTC. Full variable domain (outside the CDR3, taken from reference TRBV12-5 and TRBJ2-5): DARVTQTPRHKVTEMGQEVTMRCQPILGHNTVFWYRQTMMQGLELLAYFRNRAPLDDSGMPKDRFSAEMPDATLATLKIQPSEPRDSAVYFCASSPGTGPPWTQYFGPGTRLLVL.

This chain joins TRBV5-4 and TRBJ2-1, with 14 nucleotides matching TRBD2. V shed 6 bases, J shed 6 bases, and the junction held 14 bases outside the gene matches. Germline assignment: CDR1 SGHNT and CDR2 YYREEE (reference sequence). CDR3 length: 18 amino acids. The CDR3 DNA is TGTGCCAGCACCTCAGGACTAGCGGGAGGAAGTGTGGGCAATGAGCAGTTCTTC. It yields the protein CASTSGLAGGSVGNEQFF.

The chain carries TRBV9 and TRBJ2-1; 11 bases match TRBD2. The CDR3 is 18 residues long. V lost 0 bases and J lost 2; bases outside the gene matches: 7. The germline V gene has CDR1 SGDLS and CDR2 YYNGEE. The CDR3 DNA reads TGTGCCAGCAGCGTAGCACCTAGCGGGAGGACGACCTACAATGAGCAGTTCTTC. Translation: CASSVAPSGRTTYNEQFF.